This T cell receptor beta chain was retrieved from a study of T-cell reconstitution after alpha-beta-depleted transplantation in children. Study-wide points: Some patients' high day-60 TCRbeta diversity was traced to surviving recipient T cells and thymic progenitors. Expanded graft clones, several hundred of them, were reportedly the source of alpha-beta T cells about two months after transplant. Counts and diversity of T cells one year after transplant came mostly from newly produced T cells.

As it was prepared, the TCRbeta library received unique molecular identifiers. TCRdb re-analysed the PCR reads in MiXCR, keeping a single row per CDR3 protein. Of around 700,000 distinct CDR3 sequences listed, roughly 13% were seen once; the top ten hold 0.79%. The germline gives CDR1 DFQATT, CDR2 SNEGSKA (reference sequence). The V gene lost 2 bases and the J gene lost 7 bases, with 6 bases spanning the gap. This CDR3 contains 11 residues. This clonotype was seen a few times. The antigen remains unidentified. The material was PBMCs, obtained before TCRalphabeta/CD19-depleted stem cell transplant. This TCR was sampled from a girl aged 2 to 9 with congenital amegakaryocytic thrombocytopenia, due to receive a stem cell transplant. V is TRBV20-1 and J is TRBJ2-1; D remains ambiguous. In nucleotides, the CDR3 is TGCAGTGCTAGATTTATGAATGAGCAGTTCTTC. Protein product: CSARFMNEQFF.